The following is a T cell receptor (beta chain) sequence with its context. The antigen remains unidentified. Other DNA sequences from this sample encode an identical CDR3 as well. The source of the sample is a study of shared clonotypes between healthy human individuals. Study-wide points: Sampling involved blood alone; tissue repertoires likely differ.

CD45RO-negative CD8 cells positively selected for CCR7 made up the naive population, which excluded terminally differentiated effector memory CD45RA+ cells. The V end lost 0 bases, the J end lost 6 bases, and 5 bases lay between the germline ends. CDR1 MNHEY and CDR2 SMNVEV come from the germline V gene (reference sequence). This CDR3 is 13 amino acids long. Measured with immunoSEQ multiplex PCR; TCRdb has only the in-frame clones, and not every one. Of about 1.9 million clones detected, roughly 93% appear once; the ten largest clones hold around 1.8%. The TCR sequence derives from a man between 18 and 35 years old in good health. Some clones in this sample may be carry-over from other donors' samples. Sequences were obtained from naive CD8+ T cells from PBMCs. This rearrangement joins TRBV27 to TRBJ2-2; D not resolved. Here the CDR3 DNA reads TGTGCCAGCAGTTTATCAGGACCCGGGGAGCTGTTTTTT. Amino acids: CASSLSGPGELFF.